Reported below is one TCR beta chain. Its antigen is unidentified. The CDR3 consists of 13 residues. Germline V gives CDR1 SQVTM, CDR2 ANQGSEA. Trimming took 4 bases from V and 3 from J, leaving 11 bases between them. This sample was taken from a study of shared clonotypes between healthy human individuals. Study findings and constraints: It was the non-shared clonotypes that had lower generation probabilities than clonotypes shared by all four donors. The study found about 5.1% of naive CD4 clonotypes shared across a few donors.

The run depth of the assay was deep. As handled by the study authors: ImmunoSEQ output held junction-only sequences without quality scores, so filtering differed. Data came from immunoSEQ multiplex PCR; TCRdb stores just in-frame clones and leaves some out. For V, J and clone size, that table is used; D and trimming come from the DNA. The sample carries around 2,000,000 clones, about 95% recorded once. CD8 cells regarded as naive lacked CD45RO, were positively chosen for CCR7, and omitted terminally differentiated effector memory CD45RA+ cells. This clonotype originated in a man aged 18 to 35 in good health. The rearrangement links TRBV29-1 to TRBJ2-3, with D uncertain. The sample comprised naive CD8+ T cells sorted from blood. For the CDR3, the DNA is TGCAGCGTTGCGATTGAGATTACAGATACGCAGTATTTT. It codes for CSVAIEITDTQYF.